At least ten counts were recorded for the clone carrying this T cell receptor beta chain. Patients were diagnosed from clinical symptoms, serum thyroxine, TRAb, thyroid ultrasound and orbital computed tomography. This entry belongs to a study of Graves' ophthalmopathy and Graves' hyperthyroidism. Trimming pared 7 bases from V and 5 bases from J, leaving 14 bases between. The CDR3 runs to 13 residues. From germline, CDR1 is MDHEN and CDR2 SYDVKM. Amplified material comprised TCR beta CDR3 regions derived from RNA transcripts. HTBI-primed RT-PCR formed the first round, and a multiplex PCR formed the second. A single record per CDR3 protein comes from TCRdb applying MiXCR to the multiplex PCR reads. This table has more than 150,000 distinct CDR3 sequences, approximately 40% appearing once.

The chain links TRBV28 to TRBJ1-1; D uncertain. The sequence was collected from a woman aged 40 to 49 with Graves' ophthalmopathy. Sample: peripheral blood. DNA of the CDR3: TGTGCCAGCACCCAAACACCCAGGACTGAAGCTTTCTTT. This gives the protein CASTQTPRTEAFF.